This T cell receptor (beta chain) was retrieved from a study of cytomegalovirus exposure and HLA in healthy donors. Turning to the study itself: Tens of millions of unique TCR sequences came from HLA-typed donors in an early release. Study-level findings and limits: Generally TCR sequences proved uncommon, though certain public TCRs appeared in numerous donors. The authors enumerated some 160 TCR beta chains as linked to cytomegalovirus.

Primers for the PCR totalled 60 Vbeta and 13 Jbeta. Data came from immunoSEQ multiplex PCR; TCRdb stores just in-frame clones and leaves some out. This table holds under 200,000 clones, roughly 80% found once. The CDR3 extends over 16 amino acids. Germline CDR1 reads LNHNV; CDR2 reads YYDKDF (reference sequence). The V gene end was trimmed by 4 bases and the J gene end by 2 bases; junction bases not matched to a gene: 7. Concerning this clone itself: Its antigen is not identified.

Sequencing was done on a sample of PBMCs. The chain couples TRBV15 to TRBJ2-5, with 10 bases that match TRBD2. This receptor was identified in a male donor in good health and CMV-seropositive. Here the CDR3 DNA reads TGTGCCACCAGCATACGGACTAGCGGATCACAAGAGACCCAGTACTTC. Its protein is CATSIRTSGSQETQYF.